This T cell receptor beta chain is from a study of blood T cell repertoires in COVID-19 (dated by TCRdb to the early 2020s). With regard to the full study: The collaborator samples originated in the United States, Italy and Spain and spanned the acute and convalescent phases of COVID-19. The prospective study material was composed of cDNA or gDNA derived from T cells, B-cell-depleted T cells, or PBMCs. Subjects who had been exposed to COVID-19, were actively infected with it, or had recovered from it provided the deeply sampled blood TCRbeta repertoires that made up the dataset. The repertoires were released in a freely available public database meant as a resource for research on the immune response to SARS-CoV-2. Samples came from the ongoing ImmuneRACE study (first 160 participants) plus 1,254 subjects from 6 global collaborators. Sample metadata almost always included a de-identified subject ID, COVID-19 status, age in years and sex. HLA class I and class II types, where available, came from metadata supplied by the sample provider rather than from assay-based typing. Points the paper makes about the study in general: Clinical and demographic metadata were provided uncurated, with the amount varying by source and participant.

TCRbeta CDR3 regions were amplified from genomic DNA using the immunoSEQ Assay, a bias-controlled multiplex PCR. Processing in the source paper ran as follows. Nucleated cell counts per sample were estimated from amplification of reference gene primers within the assay. To quantify the absolute abundance of each unique TCRbeta CDR3 rearrangement, sequence reads were collapsed and filtered. For each sample, productive Simpson clonality was calculated by taking the square root of Simpson's diversity index across productive rearrangements. TCRdb re-hosts the immuneACCESS table, in-frame sequences only. Its copies lack some clones; in the studies checked, an unresolved V gene accounts for under half of them, and the cause for the rest is not known. From that table come the V and J calls and clone size; the DNA was used to work out D and trimming. For this sample the table gives some 490,000 clones, of which 88% were detected only once. The leading ten clones occupy around 7.9% of the sample.

From the cysteine up to the phenylalanine, the CDR3 has a length of 15 residues. Only the CDR3 region is kept as DNA, spanning 45 bases read in frame from base 1. V is pruned by 2 bases and J by 4 bases, leaving 6 bases of the junction without a gene match. CDR1 and CDR2 (SGHRS, YFSETQ) derive from the germline V gene. Enrolling through a virtual design, the prospective study's participants ranged in age from roughly 18 to 95 years and lived across roughly 24 United States geographic areas. In the prospective study, participants were assigned to cohorts based on the clinical history participants reported in a screening survey and a study questionnaire. Recovered participants in ImmuneRACE Cohort 3 were defined by two consecutive negative NP/OP PCR tests, clearance by a healthcare professional, or resolution of symptoms. In the prospective study, whole blood, serum and a nasopharyngeal or oropharyngeal swab were collected from each participant by mobile phlebotomists. Prospective study participants could optionally give additional blood draws and questionnaires over an approximately 2-month period. Blood samples from the prospective study were shipped frozen or at room temperature prior to DNA extraction.

With respect to this clone: Which antigen it targets is not known. Base qualities are not provided; no much larger clone lies one nucleotide away.

This TCR came from an older woman who had recovered from COVID-19. In this chain, TRBV5-1 is recombined with TRBJ1-1; 9 of the junction bases match TRBD1. Sequenced input: PBMCs or T cells enriched from blood (not recorded which). The CDR3 corresponds to CASSFTGGWGTEAFF. The DNA reads as follows: TGCGCCAGCAGCTTCACAGGGGGCTGGGGCACTGAAGCTTTCTTT.